The rows below give T cell receptor beta chains drawn from one sample of a study of breast tumors, draining lymph nodes, adjacent tissues. One entry per CDR3 protein results from TCRdb running MiXCR on the multiplex PCR reads. The sample includes some 170,000 distinct CDR3 sequences, around 35% seen only once; the top ten take 3% to 4.5%. The material sequenced was axillary lymph node tissue. Source of these receptors: a female donor with breast cancer. Some clones in this sample may be carry-over from other donors' samples. Both conserved end residues are part of each CDR3. D genes are given only for firm matches. Only part of the rows carry a size: once, few, many, or a class if the clone is expanded.

CASSPGTPLYGYTF	TGTGCCAGCAGCCCCGGGACACCACTCTATGGCTACACCTTC	many	TRBV7-2	14	-	TRBJ1-2
CSAWDLTQPQHF	TGCAGTGCCTGGGACCTCACGCAGCCCCAGCATTTT	many	TRBV20-1	12	-	TRBJ1-5
CASSGPGQGSNEQFF	TGTGCCAGCAGCGGTCCGGGACAGGGTAGTAATGAGCAGTTCTTC	few	TRBV28	15	TRBD1	TRBJ2-1
CASSQGGTGTYHEQYF	TGTGCCAGCAGCCAGGGGGGGACAGGGACCTATCACGAGCAGTACTTC	many	TRBV9	16	TRBD1	TRBJ2-7
CATSLRGVQPQHF	TGTGCCACCAGCCTCAGGGGGGTTCAGCCCCAGCATTTT	-	TRBV15	13	TRBD1	TRBJ1-5
CASALGDPSGNTIYF	TGTGCCAGCGCTCTGGGAGATCCCTCTGGAAACACCATATATTTT	-	TRBV6-6	15	-	TRBJ1-3
CASSQVLAYEQYF	TGCGCCAGCAGCCAAGTGCTTGCTTACGAGCAGTACTTC	many	TRBV4-1	13	-	TRBJ2-7
CSASLPSEASPQHF	TGCAGTGCTAGCCTACCGTCCGAAGCGAGCCCCCAGCATTTT	many	TRBV20-1	14	-	TRBJ1-5
CASSPGGGGADTQYF	TGCGCCAGCAGTCCCGGCGGAGGGGGCGCAGATACGCAGTATTTT	many	TRBV4-1	15	-	TRBJ2-3
CSAREGPGGNQSQHF	TGCAGTGCTAGAGAGGGGCCCGGGGGCAATCAGTCCCAGCATTTT	-	TRBV20-1	15	-	TRBJ1-5
CASSPPHNSPLHF	TGTGCCAGCAGCCCGCCCCATAATTCACCCCTCCACTTT	many	TRBV12-3/TRBV12-4	13	-	TRBJ1-6
CASSEGLQGADTQYF	TGTGCCAGCAGCGAGGGACTTCAGGGTGCAGATACGCAGTATTTT	few	TRBV7-3	15	-	TRBJ2-3
CASSPLMARELFF	TGTGCCAGCAGCCCCTTAATGGCGCGGGAGCTGTTTTTT	-	TRBV9	13	-	TRBJ2-2
CASRLRGEKLFF	TGTGCCAGCAGGCTCAGGGGGGAAAAACTGTTTTTT	-	TRBV12-3/TRBV12-4	12	TRBD1	TRBJ1-4
CASSIGDRVTDTQYF	TGTGCCAGTAGTATTGGGGACAGGGTCACAGATACGCAGTATTTT	many	TRBV19	15	TRBD1	TRBJ2-3
CASSRPLDLAKNIQYF	TGTGCCAGCAGCCGGCCCCTAGATTTAGCCAAAAACATTCAGTACTTC	-	TRBV27	16	-	TRBJ2-4
CASSMQATQYF	TGTGCCAGTAGTATGCAGGCTACGCAGTATTTT	many	TRBV19	11	-	TRBJ2-3
CASSAGGTEAFF	TGTGCCAGCAGCGCAGGGGGGACTGAAGCTTTCTTT	-	TRBV9	12	TRBD1	TRBJ1-1